In this sample, the clone carrying this TCR beta chain turned up a few times. The sample comes from a study of blood T cells in healthy people across ages. Next came a second PCR, run for roughly 7 to 12 cycles, which used a sample-barcoded 5' primer along with a J-beta primer mix. Each CDR3 protein is one row after TCRdb ran MiXCR on the 5' RACE reads. In the table there are around 900,000 distinct CDR3 sequences, about 30% of which are singletons. The germline V and J ends were trimmed by 4 bases and 4 bases, with 9 bases remaining between them. Germline CDR1 and CDR2: GTSNPN and SVGIG (reference sequence). CDR3 length equals 12 residues. Healthy Caucasians from Russia aged roughly 6 to 90 served as donors.

Input material: blood. This clonotype was obtained from a woman aged 80 or older in good health. This chain connects TRBV30 to TRBJ2-3, with D perhaps TRBD1 (6 bases). CDR3 sequence: CAWKGDPDTQYF. Here the CDR3 DNA reads TGTGCCTGGAAGGGGGATCCAGATACGCAGTATTTT.